This TCR beta chain stems from a study of T cells in Graves' hyperthyroidism and ophthalmopathy. Regarding the study as a whole: Stable hyperthyroidism and ophthalmopathy were separated using 13 V-J signatures. The model's output predicted ophthalmopathy at a median of about 6.5 months prior to onset.

The authors deemed Graves' hyperthyroidism stable absent ophthalmopathy progression within 18 months. Germline CDR1 and CDR2: MNHNY and SVGAGI (reference sequence). The CDR3 runs 11 residues. The V gene lost 8 bases and the J gene lost 6 bases, with 10 bases spanning the gap. The sample holds many counts of this clonotype. Its antigen is unidentified. It was RNA transcripts that yielded the amplified TCR beta CDR3 regions. The TCR CDR3 was amplified in a first-round RT-PCR using the HTBI primer set. TCRdb passed the multiplex PCR reads through MiXCR, listing each CDR3 protein once. The sample includes roughly 700,000 distinct CDR3 sequences, about a third of them seen just once.

The receptor was isolated from a woman aged 40 to 50 with Graves' hyperthyroidism. This chain connects TRBV6-6 to TRBJ1-1; D gene uncertain. Sequenced material: blood. CDR3 nucleotide sequence: TGTGCCAGCGTGGCAGTCCCTGAAGCTTTCTTT. Its translation: CASVAVPEAFF.